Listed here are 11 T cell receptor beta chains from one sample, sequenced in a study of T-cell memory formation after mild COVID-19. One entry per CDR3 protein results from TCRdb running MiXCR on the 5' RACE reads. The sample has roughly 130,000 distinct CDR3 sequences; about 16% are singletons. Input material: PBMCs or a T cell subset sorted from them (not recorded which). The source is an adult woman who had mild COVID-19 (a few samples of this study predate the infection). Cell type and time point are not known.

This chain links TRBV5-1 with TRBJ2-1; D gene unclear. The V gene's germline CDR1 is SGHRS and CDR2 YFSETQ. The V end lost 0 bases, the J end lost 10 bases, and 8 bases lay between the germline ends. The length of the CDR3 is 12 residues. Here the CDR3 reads CASSLGAVEQFF. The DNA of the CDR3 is TGCGCCAGCAGCTTGGGGGCCGTCGAGCAGTTCTTC.

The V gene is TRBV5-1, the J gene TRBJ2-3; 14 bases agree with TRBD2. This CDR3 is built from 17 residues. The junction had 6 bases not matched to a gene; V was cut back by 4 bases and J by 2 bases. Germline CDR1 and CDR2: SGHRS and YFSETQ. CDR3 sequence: CASSVGLAGALTDTQYF. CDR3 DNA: TGCGCCAGCAGCGTGGGACTAGCGGGGGCCCTCACAGATACGCAGTATTTT.

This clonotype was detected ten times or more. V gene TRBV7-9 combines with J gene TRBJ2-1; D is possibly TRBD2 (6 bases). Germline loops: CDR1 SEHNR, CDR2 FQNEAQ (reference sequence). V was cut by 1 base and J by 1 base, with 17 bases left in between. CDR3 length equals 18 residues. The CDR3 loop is CASSLGSATRGSYNEQFF. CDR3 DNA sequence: TGTGCCAGCAGCTTAGGGTCTGCGACACGGGGGTCCTACAATGAGCAGTTCTTC.

The CDR3 DNA reads as TGCAGTGCGCCCACAGGGGCTGGGGCCTACGAGCAGTACTTC. This encodes CSAPTGAGAYEQYF. The genes are TRBV20-1 and TRBJ2-7; 7 bases line up with TRBD1. The CDR3 spans 14 residues. V lost 6 bases and J lost 2; bases outside the gene matches: 10. Germline V gene sequence: CDR1 DFQATT, CDR2 SNEGSKA (reference sequence).

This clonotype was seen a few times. The chain's CDR3 is CASSSQPPDGTDTQYF. In DNA form, the CDR3 reads TGTGCCAGCAGTTCCCAACCTCCCGATGGAACAGATACGCAGTATTTT. The chain links TRBV12-3 or TRBV12-4 to TRBJ2-3, with D hard to call. The germline V and J ends were trimmed by 4 bases and 3 bases, with 17 bases remaining between them. The CDR3 runs to 16 residues.

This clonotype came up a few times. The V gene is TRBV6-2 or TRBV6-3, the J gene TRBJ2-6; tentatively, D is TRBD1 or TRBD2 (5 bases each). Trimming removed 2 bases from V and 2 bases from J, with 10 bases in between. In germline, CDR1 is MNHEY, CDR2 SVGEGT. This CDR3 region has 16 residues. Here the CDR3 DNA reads TGTGCCAGCAGTTACCTGAGGGGTACTGGGGCCAACGTCCTGACTTTC. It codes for CASSYLRGTGANVLTF.

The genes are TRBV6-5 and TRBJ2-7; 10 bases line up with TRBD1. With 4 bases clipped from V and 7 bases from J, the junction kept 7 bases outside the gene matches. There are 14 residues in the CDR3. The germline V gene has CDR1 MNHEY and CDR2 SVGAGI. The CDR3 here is CASSSGQGTREQYF. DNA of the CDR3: TGTGCCAGCAGTTCGGGACAGGGGACGCGAGAGCAGTACTTC.

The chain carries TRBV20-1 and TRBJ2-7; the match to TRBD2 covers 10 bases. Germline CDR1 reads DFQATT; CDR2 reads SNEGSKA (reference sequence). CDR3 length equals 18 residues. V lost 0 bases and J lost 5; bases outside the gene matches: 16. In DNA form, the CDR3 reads TGCAGTGCTAGAGATCAGTCCCGAAGCGGGGGGGCTGGCGACGAGCAGTACTTC. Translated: CSARDQSRSGGAGDEQYF.

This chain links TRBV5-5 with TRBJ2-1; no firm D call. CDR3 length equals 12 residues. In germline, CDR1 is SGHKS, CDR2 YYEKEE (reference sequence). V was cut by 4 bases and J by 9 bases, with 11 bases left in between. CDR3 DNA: TGTGCCAGCAGCCCTACCGTGGGTGAGCAGTTCTTC. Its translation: CASSPTVGEQFF.

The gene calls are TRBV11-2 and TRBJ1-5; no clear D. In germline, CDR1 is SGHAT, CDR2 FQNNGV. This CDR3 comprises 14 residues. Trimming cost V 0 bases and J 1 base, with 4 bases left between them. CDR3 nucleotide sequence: TGTGCCAGCAGCTTAGATCTCAGCAATCAGCCCCAGCATTTT. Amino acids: CASSLDLSNQPQHF.

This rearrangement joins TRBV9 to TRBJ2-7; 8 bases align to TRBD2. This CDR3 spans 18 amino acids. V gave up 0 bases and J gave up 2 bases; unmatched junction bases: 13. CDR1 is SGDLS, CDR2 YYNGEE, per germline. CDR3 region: CASSVGLGSGGLTYEQYF. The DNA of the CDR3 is TGTGCCAGCAGCGTAGGATTAGGGAGCGGGGGACTCACCTACGAGCAGTACTTC.